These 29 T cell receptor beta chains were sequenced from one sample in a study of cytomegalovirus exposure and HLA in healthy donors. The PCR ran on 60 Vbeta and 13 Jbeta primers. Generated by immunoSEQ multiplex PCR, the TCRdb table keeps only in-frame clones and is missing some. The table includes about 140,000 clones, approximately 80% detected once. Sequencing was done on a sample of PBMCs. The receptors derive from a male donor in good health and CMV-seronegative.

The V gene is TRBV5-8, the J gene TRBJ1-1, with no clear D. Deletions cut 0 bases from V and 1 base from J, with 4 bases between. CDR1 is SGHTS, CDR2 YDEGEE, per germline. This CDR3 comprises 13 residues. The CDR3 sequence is CASSLDRNTEAFF. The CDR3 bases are TGTGCCAGCAGCTTGGACAGGAACACTGAAGCTTTCTTT.

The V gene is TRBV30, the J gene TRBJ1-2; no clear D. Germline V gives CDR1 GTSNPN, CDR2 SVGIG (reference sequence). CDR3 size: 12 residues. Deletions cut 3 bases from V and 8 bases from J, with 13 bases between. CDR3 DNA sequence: TGTGCCTGGAGCCCCTTCCCGGTAGGCTACACCTTC. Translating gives CAWSPFPVGYTF.

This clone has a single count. In nucleotides, the CDR3 is TGTGCCAGCTCACCACCCGTTGGGGCCAACGTCCTGACTTTC. Protein: CASSPPVGANVLTF. This chain connects TRBV18 to TRBJ2-6, with D uncertain. The CDR3 covers 14 residues. V shed 0 bases and J shed 3 bases, with 3 bases lying between them. Germline V gene data show CDR1 as KGHSH and CDR2 as LQKENI.

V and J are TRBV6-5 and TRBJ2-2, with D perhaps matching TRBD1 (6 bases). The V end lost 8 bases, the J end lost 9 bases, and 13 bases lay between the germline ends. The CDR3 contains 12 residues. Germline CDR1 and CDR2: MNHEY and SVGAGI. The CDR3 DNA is TGTGCCAGCGGCAACAGGGTCTGGGAGCTGTTTTTT. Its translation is CASGNRVWELFF.

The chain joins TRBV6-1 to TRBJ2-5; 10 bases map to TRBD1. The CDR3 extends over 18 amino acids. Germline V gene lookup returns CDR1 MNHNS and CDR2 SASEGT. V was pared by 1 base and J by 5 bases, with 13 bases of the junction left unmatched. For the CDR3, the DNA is TGTGCCAGCAGTGAAGAGTCCGGTTTGGGACAGGGGACCGAGACCCAGTACTTC. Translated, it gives CASSEESGLGQGTETQYF.

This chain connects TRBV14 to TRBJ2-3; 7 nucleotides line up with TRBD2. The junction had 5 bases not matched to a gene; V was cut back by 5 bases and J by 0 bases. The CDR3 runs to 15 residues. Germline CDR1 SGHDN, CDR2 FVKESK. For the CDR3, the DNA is TGTGCCAGCAGCGAACTAGCGTCTAGCACAGATACGCAGTATTTT. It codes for CASSELASSTDTQYF.

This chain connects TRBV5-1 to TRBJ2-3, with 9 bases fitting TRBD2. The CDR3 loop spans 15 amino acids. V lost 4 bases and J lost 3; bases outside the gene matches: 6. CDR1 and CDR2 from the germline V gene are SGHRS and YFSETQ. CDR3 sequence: CASSHRGGATDTQYF. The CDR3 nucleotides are TGCGCCAGCAGCCACCGCGGGGGGGCGACAGATACGCAGTATTTT.

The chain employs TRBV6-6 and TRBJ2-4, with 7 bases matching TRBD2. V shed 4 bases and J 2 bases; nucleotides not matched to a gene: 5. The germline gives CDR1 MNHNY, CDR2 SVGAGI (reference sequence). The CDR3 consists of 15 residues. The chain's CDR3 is CASSSRGETKNIQYF. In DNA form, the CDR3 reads TGTGCCAGCAGTTCACGGGGGGAAACCAAAAACATTCAGTACTTC.

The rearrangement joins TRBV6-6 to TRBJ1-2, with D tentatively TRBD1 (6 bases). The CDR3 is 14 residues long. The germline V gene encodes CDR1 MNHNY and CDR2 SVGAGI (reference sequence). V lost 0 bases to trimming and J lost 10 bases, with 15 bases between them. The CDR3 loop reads CASSYSTGKPLYTF. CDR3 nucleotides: TGTGCCAGCAGTTACTCTACAGGGAAGCCCCTCTACACCTTC.

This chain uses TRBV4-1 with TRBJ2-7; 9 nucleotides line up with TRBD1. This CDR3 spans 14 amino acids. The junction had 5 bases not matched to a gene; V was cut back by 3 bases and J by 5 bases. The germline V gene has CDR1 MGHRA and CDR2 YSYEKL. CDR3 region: CASSHVDRGNEQYF. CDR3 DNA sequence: TGCGCCAGCAGCCACGTAGACAGGGGGAACGAGCAGTACTTC.

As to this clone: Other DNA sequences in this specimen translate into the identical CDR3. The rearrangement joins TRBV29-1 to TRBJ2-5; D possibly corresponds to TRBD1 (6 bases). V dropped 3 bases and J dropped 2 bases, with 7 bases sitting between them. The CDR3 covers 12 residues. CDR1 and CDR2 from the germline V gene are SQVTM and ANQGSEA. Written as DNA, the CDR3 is TGCAGCGTTGATAGGGGGCAAGAGACCCAGTACTTC. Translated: CSVDRGQETQYF.

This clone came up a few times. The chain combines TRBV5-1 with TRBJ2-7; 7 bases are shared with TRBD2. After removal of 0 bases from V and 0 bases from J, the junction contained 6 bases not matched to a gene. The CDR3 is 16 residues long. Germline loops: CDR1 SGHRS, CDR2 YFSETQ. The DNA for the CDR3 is TGCGCCAGCAGCTTGGCCGGAGGGAGGGACTCCTACGAGCAGTACTTC. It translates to CASSLAGGRDSYEQYF.

CDR3 region: CASSTSTGFEEKLFF. The CDR3 nucleotides read TGTGCCAGCAGCACCTCGACAGGGTTCGAGGAAAAACTGTTTTTT. V gene TRBV11-2 combines with J gene TRBJ1-4; 7 nucleotides agree with TRBD1. With 5 bases clipped from V and 8 bases from J, the junction kept 11 bases outside the gene matches. CDR1 is SGHAT, CDR2 FQNNGV, per germline. The CDR3 extends over 15 amino acids.

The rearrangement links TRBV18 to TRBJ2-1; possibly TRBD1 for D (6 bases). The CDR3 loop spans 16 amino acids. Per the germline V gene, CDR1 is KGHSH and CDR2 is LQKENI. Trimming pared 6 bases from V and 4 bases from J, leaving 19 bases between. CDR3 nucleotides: TGTGCCAGCTCTCCGGGGCGCAGGGGCAGGTACAATGAGCAGTTCTTC. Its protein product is CASSPGRRGRYNEQFF.

CDR3 loop: CASKLGLVSYEQYF. Written as DNA, the CDR3 is TGTGCCAGCAAGCTCGGGTTAGTCTCCTACGAGCAGTACTTC. The chain recombines TRBV2 with TRBJ2-7; D gene uncertain. CDR1 and CDR2 from the germline V gene are SNHLY and FYNNEI. V was cut by 7 bases and J by 0 bases, with 13 bases left in between. The CDR3 has 14 residues.

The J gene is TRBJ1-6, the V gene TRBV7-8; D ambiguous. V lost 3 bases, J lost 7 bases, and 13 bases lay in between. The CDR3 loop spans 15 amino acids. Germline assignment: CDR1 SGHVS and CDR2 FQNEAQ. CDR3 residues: CASSFRRQKNSPLHF. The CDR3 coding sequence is TGTGCCAGCAGCTTCCGCAGGCAAAAGAATTCACCCCTCCACTTT.

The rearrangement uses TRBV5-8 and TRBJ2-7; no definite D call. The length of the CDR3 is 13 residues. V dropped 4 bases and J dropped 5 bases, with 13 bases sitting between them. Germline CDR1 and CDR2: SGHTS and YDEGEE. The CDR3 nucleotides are TGTGCCAGCAGCCCACGTCCTACCCACGAGCAGTACTTC. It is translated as CASSPRPTHEQYF.

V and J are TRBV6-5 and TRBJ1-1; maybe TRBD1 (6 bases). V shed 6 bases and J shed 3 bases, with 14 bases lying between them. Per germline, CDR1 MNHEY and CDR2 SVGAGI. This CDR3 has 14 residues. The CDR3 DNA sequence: TGTGCCAGCAGAACGATTACAGGGCACACTGAAGCTTTCTTT. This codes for CASRTITGHTEAFF.

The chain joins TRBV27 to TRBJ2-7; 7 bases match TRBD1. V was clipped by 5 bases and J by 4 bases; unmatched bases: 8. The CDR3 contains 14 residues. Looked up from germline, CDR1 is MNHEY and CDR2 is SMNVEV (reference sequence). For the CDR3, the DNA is TGTGCCAGCAGTCTACCGGGACAGTTGTACGAGCAGTACTTC. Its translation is CASSLPGQLYEQYF.

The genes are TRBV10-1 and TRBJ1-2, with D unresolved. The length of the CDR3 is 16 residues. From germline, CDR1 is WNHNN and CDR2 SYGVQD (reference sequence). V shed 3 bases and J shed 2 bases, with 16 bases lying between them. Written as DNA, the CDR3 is TGCGCCAGCAGTGATAGGAGGGCGCCCCTAAACTATGGCTACACCTTC. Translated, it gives CASSDRRAPLNYGYTF.

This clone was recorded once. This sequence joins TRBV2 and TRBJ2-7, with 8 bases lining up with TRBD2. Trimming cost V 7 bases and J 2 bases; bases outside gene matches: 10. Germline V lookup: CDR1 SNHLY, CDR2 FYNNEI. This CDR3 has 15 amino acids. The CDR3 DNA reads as TGTGCCAGCACCCCGGGACTAGTCGGTACCTACGAGCAGTACTTC. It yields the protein CASTPGLVGTYEQYF. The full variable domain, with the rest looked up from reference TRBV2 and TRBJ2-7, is EPEVTQTPSHQVTQMGQEVILRCVPISNHLYFYWYRQILGQKVEFLVSFYNNEISEKSEIFDDQFSVERPDGSNFTLKIRSTKLEDSAMYFCASTPGLVGTYEQYFGPGTRLTVT.

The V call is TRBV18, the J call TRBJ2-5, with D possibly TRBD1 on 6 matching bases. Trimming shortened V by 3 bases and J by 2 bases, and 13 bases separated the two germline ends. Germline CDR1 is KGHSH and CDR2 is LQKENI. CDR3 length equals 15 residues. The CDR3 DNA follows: TGTGCCAGCTCACCCCCCAGGGGATTGCAAGAGACCCAGTACTTC. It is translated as CASSPPRGLQETQYF.

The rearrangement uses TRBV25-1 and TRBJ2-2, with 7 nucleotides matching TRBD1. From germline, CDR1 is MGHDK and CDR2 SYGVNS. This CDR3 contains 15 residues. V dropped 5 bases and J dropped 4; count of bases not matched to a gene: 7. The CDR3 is CASSQRGRGTGELFF. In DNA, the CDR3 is TGTGCCAGCAGTCAAAGGGGGCGAGGCACCGGGGAGCTGTTTTTT.

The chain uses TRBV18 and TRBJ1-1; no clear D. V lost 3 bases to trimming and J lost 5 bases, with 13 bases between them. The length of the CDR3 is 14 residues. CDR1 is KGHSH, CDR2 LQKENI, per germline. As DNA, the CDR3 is TGTGCCAGCTCACCGGTTGAGGGTAGTACTGAAGCTTTCTTT. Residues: CASSPVEGSTEAFF.

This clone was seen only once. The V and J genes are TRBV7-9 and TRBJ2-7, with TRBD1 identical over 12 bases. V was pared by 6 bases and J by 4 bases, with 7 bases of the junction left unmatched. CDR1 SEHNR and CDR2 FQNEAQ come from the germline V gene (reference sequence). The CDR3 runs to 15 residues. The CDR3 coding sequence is TGTGCCAGCAGTCGAACGGGACAGGGGGCTTACGAGCAGTACTTC. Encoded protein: CASSRTGQGAYEQYF.

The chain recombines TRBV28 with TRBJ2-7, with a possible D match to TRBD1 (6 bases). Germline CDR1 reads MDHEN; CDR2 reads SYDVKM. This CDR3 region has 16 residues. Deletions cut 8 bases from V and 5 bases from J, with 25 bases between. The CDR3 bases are TGTGCCAGCGTACTACCCAGGGGTTCCTTTTACCACGAGCAGTACTTC. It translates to CASVLPRGSFYHEQYF.

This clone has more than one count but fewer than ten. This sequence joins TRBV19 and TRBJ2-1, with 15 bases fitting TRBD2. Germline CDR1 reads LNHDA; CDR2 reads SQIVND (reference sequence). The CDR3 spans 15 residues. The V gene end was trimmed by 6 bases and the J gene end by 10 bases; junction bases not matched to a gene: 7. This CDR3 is CASRRTSGGAEEQFF. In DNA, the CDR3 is TGTGCCAGTAGGCGGACTAGCGGGGGGGCGGAAGAGCAGTTCTTC.

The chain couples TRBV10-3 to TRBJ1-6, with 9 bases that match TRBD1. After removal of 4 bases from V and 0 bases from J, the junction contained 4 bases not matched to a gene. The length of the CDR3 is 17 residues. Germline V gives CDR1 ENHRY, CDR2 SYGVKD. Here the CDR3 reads CAISGVDRGSYNSPLHF. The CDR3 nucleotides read TGTGCCATCAGTGGGGTGGACAGGGGCTCCTATAATTCACCCCTCCACTTT.

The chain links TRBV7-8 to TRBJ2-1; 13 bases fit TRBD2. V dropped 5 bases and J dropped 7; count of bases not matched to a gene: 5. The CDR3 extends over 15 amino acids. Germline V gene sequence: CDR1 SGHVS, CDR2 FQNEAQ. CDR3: CASSMGLAGINEQFF. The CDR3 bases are TGTGCCAGCAGCATGGGACTAGCGGGGATTAATGAGCAGTTCTTC.